This TCR beta chain derives from a study of radiotherapy plus CTLA-4 blockade in lung cancer. Across the study: Objective responses were documented in over 15% of patients, with disease control in just over 30%. Study-level results: In blood, after radiotherapy plus ipilimumab, tumor-derived TCR clones expanded.

Germline assignment: CDR1 SGHDN and CDR2 FVKESK. V lost 1 base, J lost 7 bases, and 6 bases stayed unmatched. The CDR3 consists of 14 residues. In chemo-refractory metastatic non-small-cell lung cancer, patients got ipilimumab CTLA-4 blockade together with focal radiation. Profiling relied on immunoSEQ multiplex PCR, and the TCRdb table lists in-frame clones only, not all of them. The sample yields over 95,000 clones, 60% to 75% seen once. Concerning this clone itself: Its antigen is not known.

The sequences come from peripheral blood, collected from a patient treated with radiotherapy plus ipilimumab. This receptor was identified in a human donor with non-small cell lung cancer who had a partial response to radiotherapy plus ipilimumab. Some clones in this sample may be carry-over from other donors' samples. V is TRBV14 and J is TRBJ2-5; TRBD2 matches at 7 bases. The CDR3 reads CASSQASGQWTQYF. The CDR3 DNA is TGTGCCAGCAGCCAAGCTAGCGGACAATGGACCCAGTACTTC.